This T cell receptor (beta chain) was documented in a study of blood T cell repertoires in COVID-19. Unmatched junction bases numbered 9, after V lost 1 base and J lost 7 bases. The CDR3 covers 17 residues. The germline V gene encodes CDR1 SGHRS and CDR2 YFSETQ. Generated by immunoSEQ multiplex PCR, the TCRdb table keeps only in-frame clones and is missing some. Among around 80,000 clones listed, around 89% were seen once. Sequencing was done on a sample of peripheral blood. The TCR sequence derives from a man in his sixties with acute or convalescent COVID-19. V is TRBV5-1 and J is TRBJ1-4, with TRBD1 matching over 11 bases. In nucleotides, the CDR3 is TGCGCCAGCAGCTTGAAGGACAGGGGGCAGGGGTTTGAAAAACTGTTTTTT. It codes for CASSLKDRGQGFEKLFF.